This T cell receptor (beta chain) derives from a study of CD8+ T cells in alopecia areata. Overall study: The approximately 6-11-week-old female C3H/HeJ mice were given skin taken from approximately 6-13-month-old C3H/HeJ graft donors that had spontaneous alopecia.

Findings and caveats of the study: The study found higher clonality in lesional than normal scalp, especially in alopecia totalis/universalis.

Sequencing templates came from extracted RNA that was reverse transcribed into cDNA. Data came from immunoSEQ multiplex PCR; TCRdb stores just in-frame clones and leaves some out. The profile covers around 100,000 clones, none occurring a single time. This clone was observed a handful of times. The antigen remains undetermined. Gene names and germline match the mouse. The sequence runs out 4 residues before the end of the CDR3; the remainder is reconstructed from the germline J gene. CDR1 and CDR2 (germline): NSQYPW, LRSPGD (reference sequence). The CDR3 totals 16 residues. Unmatched junction bases numbered 9, after V lost 3 bases and J lost 6 bases.

Sequencing used lesional skin. The sequence was obtained from a C3H/HeJ mouse with alopecia areata. For this mouse line, the MHC haplotype is H2-k. The V call is TRBV1, the J call TRBJ2-1; TRBD1 agrees at 9 bases. The CDR3 DNA, read in part, is TGCACCTGCAGTGCGCCGGGACAGGGAAAGGGTGCT. Encoded protein: CTCSAPGQGKGA. From start to end, the CDR3 is CTCSAPGQGKGAEQFF.